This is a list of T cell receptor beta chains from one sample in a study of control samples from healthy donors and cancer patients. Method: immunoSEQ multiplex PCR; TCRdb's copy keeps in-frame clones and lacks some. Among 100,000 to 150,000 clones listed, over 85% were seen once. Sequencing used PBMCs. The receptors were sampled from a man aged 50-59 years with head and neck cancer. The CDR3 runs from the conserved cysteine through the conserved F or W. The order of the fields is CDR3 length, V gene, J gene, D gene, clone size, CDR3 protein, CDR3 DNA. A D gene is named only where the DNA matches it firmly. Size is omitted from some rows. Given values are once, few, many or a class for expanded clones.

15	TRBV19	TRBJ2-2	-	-	CASTRLALSTGELFF	TGTGCCAGTACCCGATTAGCATTGAGCACCGGGGAGCTGTTTTTT
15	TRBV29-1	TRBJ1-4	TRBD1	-	CSVPSGTGDNEKLFF	TGCAGCGTCCCTAGTGGGACAGGGGATAATGAAAAACTGTTTTTT
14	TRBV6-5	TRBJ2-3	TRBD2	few	CASRLAGVSDTQYF	TGTGCCAGTCGACTAGCGGGAGTGTCAGATACGCAGTATTTT
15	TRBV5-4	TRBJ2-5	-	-	CASSPDQARTETQYF	TGTGCCAGCAGCCCGGACCAGGCGAGGACAGAGACCCAGTACTTC
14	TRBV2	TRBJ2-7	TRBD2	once	CASRRGLVSYEQYF	TGTGCCAGCAGGCGGGGACTAGTCTCCTACGAGCAGTACTTC
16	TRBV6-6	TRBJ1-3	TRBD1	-	CASSLTGLGSGNTIYF	TGTGCCAGCAGCCTGACAGGGCTTGGCTCTGGAAACACCATATATTTT
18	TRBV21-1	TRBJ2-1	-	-	CASSKEQGGTSVYNEQFF	TGTGCCAGCAGCAAAGAGCAAGGAGGGACTAGCGTCTACAATGAGCAGTTCTTC
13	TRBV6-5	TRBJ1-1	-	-	CASSPWGNTEAFF	TGTGCCAGCAGCCCCTGGGGGAACACTGAAGCTTTCTTT
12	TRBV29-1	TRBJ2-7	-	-	CSVENGYYEQYF	TGCAGCGTTGAAAACGGCTACTACGAGCAGTACTTC
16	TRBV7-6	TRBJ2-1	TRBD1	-	CASRSRTGHTGDEQFF	TGTGCCAGCAGGTCGCGGACAGGGCACACAGGGGATGAGCAGTTCTTC
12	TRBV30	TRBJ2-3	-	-	CAWSATTDTQYF	TGTGCCTGGAGTGCTACCACAGATACGCAGTATTTT
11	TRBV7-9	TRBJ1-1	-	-	CASSRDTEAFF	TGTGCCAGCAGTAGGGACACTGAAGCTTTCTTT
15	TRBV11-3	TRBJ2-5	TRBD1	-	CASSPGTVDRETQYF	TGTGCCAGCAGCCCTGGGACAGTCGATAGGGAGACCCAGTACTTC
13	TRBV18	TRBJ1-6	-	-	CASSPSGTGPLHF	TGTGCCAGCTCACCTTCAGGGACCGGTCCCCTCCACTTT
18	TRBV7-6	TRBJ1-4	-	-	CASSSSSGSYLANEKLFF	TGTGCCAGCAGCTCCTCTTCCGGGAGTTATTTGGCAAATGAAAAACTGTTTTTT
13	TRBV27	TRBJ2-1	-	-	CASSPRTNNEQFF	TGTGCCAGCAGTCCTCGGACTAACAATGAGCAGTTCTTC
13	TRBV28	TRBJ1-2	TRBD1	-	CASGLWTGYGYTF	TGTGCCAGCGGCTTATGGACAGGATATGGCTACACCTTC
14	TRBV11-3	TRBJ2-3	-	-	CASSLAGLGDTQYF	TGTGCCAGCAGCTTAGCGGGACTGGGAGATACGCAGTATTTT
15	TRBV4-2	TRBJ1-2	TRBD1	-	CASSQDSGQGYGYTF	TGTGCCAGCAGCCAAGATTCGGGACAGGGATATGGCTACACCTTC
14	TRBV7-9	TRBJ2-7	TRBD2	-	CASSLLAETYEQYF	TGTGCCAGCAGCCTCCTAGCGGAGACCTACGAGCAGTACTTC
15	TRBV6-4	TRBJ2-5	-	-	CASSDPGRDKETQYF	TGTGCCAGCAGTGACCCGGGCAGGGACAAAGAGACCCAGTACTTC
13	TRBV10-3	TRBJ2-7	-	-	CAILPGLNYEQYF	TGTGCCATATTACCGGGGCTTAATTACGAGCAGTACTTC
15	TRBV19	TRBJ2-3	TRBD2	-	CASQETGGMTDTQYF	TGTGCCAGTCAAGAAACCGGGGGGATGACAGATACGCAGTATTTT
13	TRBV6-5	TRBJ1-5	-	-	CASSSRGNQPQHF	TGTGCCAGCAGTTCCAGAGGAAATCAGCCCCAGCATTTT
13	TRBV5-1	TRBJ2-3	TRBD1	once	CASATRGRDTQYF	TGCGCCAGCGCTACCAGGGGGCGAGATACGCAGTATTTT
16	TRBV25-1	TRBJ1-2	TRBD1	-	CASSEVGTGENYGYTF	TGTGCCAGCAGTGAAGTCGGGACAGGGGAGAACTATGGCTACACCTTC
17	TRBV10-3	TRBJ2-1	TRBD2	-	CAISEYRTSGTHNEQFF	TGTGCCATCAGTGAGTACCGGACTAGCGGTACCCACAATGAGCAGTTCTTC
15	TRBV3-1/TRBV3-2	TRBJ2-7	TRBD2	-	CASSQYTSGSYEQYF	TGTGCCAGCAGCCAATATACTAGCGGGAGCTACGAGCAGTACTTC
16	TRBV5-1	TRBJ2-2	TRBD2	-	CASSERAGANTGELFF	TGCGCCAGCAGCGAACGGGCGGGAGCGAACACCGGGGAGCTGTTTTTT
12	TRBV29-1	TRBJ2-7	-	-	CSVEIRRYEQYF	TGCAGCGTTGAGATCCGACGCTACGAGCAGTACTTC
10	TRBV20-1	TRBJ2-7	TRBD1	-	CSARDRVEYF	TGCAGTGCTCGGGACAGGGTGGAGTACTTC
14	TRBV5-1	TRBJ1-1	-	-	CASSLWGGEQKAFF	TGCGCCAGCAGCTTGTGGGGGGGAGAACAGAAAGCTTTCTTT
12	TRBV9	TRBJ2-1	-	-	CASSVAGNEQFF	TGTGCCAGCAGCGTAGCTGGGAATGAGCAGTTCTTC
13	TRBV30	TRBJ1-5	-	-	CAWSVSNYQPQHF	TGTGCCTGGAGTGTAAGCAACTATCAGCCCCAGCATTTT
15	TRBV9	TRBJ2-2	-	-	CASRPGLAVTGELFF	TGTGCCAGCCGCCCTGGTCTAGCCGTCACCGGGGAGCTGTTTTTT
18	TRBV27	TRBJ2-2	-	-	CASSSREAGQANTGELFF	TGTGCCAGCAGTTCCCGAGAGGCGGGACAAGCTAACACCGGGGAGCTGTTTTTT
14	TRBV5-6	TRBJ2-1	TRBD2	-	CASSLLGTSDEQFF	TGTGCCAGCAGCCTTCTGGGGACTAGCGATGAGCAGTTCTTC
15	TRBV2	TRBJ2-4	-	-	CASRDAGRAKNIQYF	TGTGCCAGCAGGGACGCGGGACGGGCCAAAAACATTCAGTACTTC
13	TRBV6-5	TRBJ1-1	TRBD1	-	CASSSDRASEAFF	TGTGCCAGCAGCTCGGACAGGGCTTCTGAAGCTTTCTTT
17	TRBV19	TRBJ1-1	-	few	CASIPSRLGGLNTEAFF	TGTGCCAGTATTCCATCCCGTCTAGGGGGACTGAACACTGAAGCTTTCTTT
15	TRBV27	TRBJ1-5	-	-	CASRGSSYSNQPQHF	TGTGCCAGCAGGGGTTCAAGTTATAGCAATCAGCCCCAGCATTTT
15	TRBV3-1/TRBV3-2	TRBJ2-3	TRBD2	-	CASSRQAGDTDTQYF	TGTGCCAGCAGCCGGCAAGCGGGAGACACAGATACGCAGTATTTT
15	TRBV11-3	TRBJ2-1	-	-	CASSQEEGPYNEQFF	TGTGCCAGCAGCCAAGAGGAGGGACCCTACAATGAGCAGTTCTTC
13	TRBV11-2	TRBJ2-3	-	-	CASSSSGADTQYF	TGTGCCAGCAGTTCCTCGGGCGCAGATACGCAGTATTTT
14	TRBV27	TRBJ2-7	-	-	CASSEGLNSYEQYF	TGTGCCAGCAGTGAGGGACTTAACAGCTACGAGCAGTACTTC
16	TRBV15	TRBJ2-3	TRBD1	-	CATSSAGTGDIDTQYF	TGTGCCACCAGCAGTGCCGGGACAGGGGATATTGATACGCAGTATTTT
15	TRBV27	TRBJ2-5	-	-	CASSQPGTEKETQYF	TGTGCCAGCAGCCAACCCGGGACGGAGAAAGAGACCCAGTACTTC
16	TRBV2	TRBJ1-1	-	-	CASTLEGGGLNTEAFF	TGTGCCAGCACCCTAGAGGGAGGGGGTCTAAACACTGAAGCTTTCTTT
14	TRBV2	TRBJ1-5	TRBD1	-	CARGNSGGNQPQHF	TGTGCCAGGGGGAACTCAGGGGGGAATCAGCCCCAGCATTTT
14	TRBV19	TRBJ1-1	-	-	CASSIGFLNTEAFF	TGTGCCAGTAGTATCGGGTTTCTGAACACTGAAGCTTTCTTT
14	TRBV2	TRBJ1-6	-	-	CASKGGSYNSPLHF	TGTGCCAGCAAGGGTGGCTCCTATAATTCACCCCTCCACTTT
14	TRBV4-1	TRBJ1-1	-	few	CASSLSPGGTEAFF	TGCGCCAGCAGTTTAAGTCCCGGAGGCACTGAAGCTTTCTTT
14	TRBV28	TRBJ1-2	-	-	CASSHQGTSYGYTF	TGTGCCAGCAGTCACCAGGGGACGAGCTATGGCTACACCTTC
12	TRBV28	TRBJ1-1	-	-	CASSLDSTEAFF	TGTGCCAGCAGTTTAGATAGTACTGAAGCTTTCTTT
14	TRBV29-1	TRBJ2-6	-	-	CSAGTAAGANVLTF	TGCAGCGCCGGGACTGCGGCCGGGGCCAACGTCCTGACTTTC